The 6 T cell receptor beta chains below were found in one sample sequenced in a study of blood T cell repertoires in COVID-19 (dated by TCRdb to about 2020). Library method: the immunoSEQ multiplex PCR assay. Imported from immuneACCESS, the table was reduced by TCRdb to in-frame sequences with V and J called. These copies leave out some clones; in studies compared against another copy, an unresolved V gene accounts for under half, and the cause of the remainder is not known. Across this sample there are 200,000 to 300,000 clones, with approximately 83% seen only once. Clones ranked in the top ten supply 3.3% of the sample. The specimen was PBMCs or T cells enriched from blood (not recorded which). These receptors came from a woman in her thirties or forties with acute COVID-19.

CDR3 protein: CAIRAPGQGNSPLHF. For the CDR3, the DNA is TGTGCCATCAGGGCCCCCGGACAGGGCAATTCACCCCTCCACTTT. The V gene is TRBV10-3, the J gene TRBJ1-6; 8 bases are shared with TRBD1. CDR3 length: 15 residues. CDR1 and CDR2 from the germline V gene are ENHRY and SYGVKD. The V segment lost 6 bases and the J segment 7 bases; nucleotides outside the gene matches: 8.

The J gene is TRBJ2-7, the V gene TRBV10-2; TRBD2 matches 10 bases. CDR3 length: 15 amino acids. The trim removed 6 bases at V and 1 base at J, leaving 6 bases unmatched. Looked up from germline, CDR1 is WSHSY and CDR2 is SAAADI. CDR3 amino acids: CASRGTSDVSYEQYF. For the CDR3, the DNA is TGCGCCAGCAGGGGGACTAGCGATGTATCCTACGAGCAGTACTTC.

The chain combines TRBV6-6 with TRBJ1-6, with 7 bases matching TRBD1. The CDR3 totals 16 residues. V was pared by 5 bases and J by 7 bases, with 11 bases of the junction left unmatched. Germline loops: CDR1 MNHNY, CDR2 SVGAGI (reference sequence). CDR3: CASSRQGPGQNSPLHF. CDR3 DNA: TGTGCCAGCAGTCGACAGGGTCCCGGGCAGAATTCACCCCTCCACTTT.

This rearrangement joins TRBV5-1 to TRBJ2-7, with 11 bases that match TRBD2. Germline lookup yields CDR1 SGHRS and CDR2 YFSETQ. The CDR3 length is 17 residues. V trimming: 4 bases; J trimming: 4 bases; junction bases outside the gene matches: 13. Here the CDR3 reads CASSPQGLAEPTYEQYF. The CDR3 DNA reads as TGCGCCAGCAGCCCCCAGGGACTAGCGGAGCCGACTTACGAGCAGTACTTC.

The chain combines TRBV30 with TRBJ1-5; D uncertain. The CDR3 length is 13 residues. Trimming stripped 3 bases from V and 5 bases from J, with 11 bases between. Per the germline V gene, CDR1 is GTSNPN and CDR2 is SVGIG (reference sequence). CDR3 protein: CAWSTGNDQPQHF. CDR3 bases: TGTGCCTGGAGCACGGGGAACGATCAGCCCCAGCATTTT.

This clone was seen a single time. CDR3 nucleotides: TGTGCCAGCAGCCAAGTTCCTGGGAGCGGGATAAATGAGCAGTTCTTC. Protein sequence: CASSQVPGSGINEQFF. The V call is TRBV3-1 (or the pseudogene TRBV3-2), the J call TRBJ2-1; TRBD2 agrees at 7 bases. CDR1 and CDR2 (germline): LGHDT, YNNKEL (reference sequence). Trimming cost V 1 base and J 7 bases; bases outside gene matches: 10. The CDR3 length is 16 residues.